This T cell receptor (beta chain) came from a study of blood T cell repertoires in COVID-19. Study as a whole: Acute-phase and convalescent COVID-19 samples originated in the United States, Italy and Spain. PBMCs, B-cell-depleted T cells, or T cells were the source of the cDNA or gDNA that made up the material.

V was cut by 4 bases and J by 5 bases, with 20 bases left in between. The CDR3 spans 16 residues. Germline V gene sequence: CDR1 MDHEN, CDR2 SYDVKM. Original processing methods: Amplified reference gene primers provided the basis for estimating nucleated cell counts. Clones were read by immunoSEQ multiplex PCR, and TCRdb kept only the in-frame ones, dropping some. The V and J calls and clone size are taken from that table; D and trimming were inferred from the DNA. The sample yields over 150,000 clones, roughly 85% seen once. Sequenced: peripheral blood. The source is a woman in her 70s with acute or convalescent COVID-19. The chain employs TRBV28 and TRBJ2-5; D might be TRBD2 (7 bases). The CDR3 spells CASSSPYPGEGETQYF. The CDR3 nucleotides read TGTGCCAGCAGTTCCCCATACCCAGGGGAGGGTGAGACCCAGTACTTC.